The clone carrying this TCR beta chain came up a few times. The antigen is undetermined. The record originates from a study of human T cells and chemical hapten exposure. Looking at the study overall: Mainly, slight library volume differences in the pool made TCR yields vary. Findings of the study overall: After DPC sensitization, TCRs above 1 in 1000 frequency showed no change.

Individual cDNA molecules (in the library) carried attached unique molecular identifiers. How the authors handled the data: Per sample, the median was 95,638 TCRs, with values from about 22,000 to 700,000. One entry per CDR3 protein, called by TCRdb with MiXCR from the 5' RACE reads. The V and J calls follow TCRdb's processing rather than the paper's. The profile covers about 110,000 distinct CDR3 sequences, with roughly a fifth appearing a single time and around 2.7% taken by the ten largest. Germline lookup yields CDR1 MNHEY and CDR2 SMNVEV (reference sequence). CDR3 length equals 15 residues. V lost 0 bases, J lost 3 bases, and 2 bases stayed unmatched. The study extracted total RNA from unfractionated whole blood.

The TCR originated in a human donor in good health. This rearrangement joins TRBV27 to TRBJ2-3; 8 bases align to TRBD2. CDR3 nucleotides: TGTGCCAGCAGTTTATCCCCTAGCGGGACAGATACGCAGTATTTT. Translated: CASSLSPSGTDTQYF.